These T cell receptor beta chains were read from a single sample in a study of T-cell memory formation after mild COVID-19. Using its own MiXCR run on the 5' RACE reads, TCRdb lists one record per CDR3 protein. The sample shows roughly 620,000 distinct CDR3 sequences, roughly 17% of them seen only once. The sample consisted of PBMCs or a T cell subset sorted from them (not recorded which). These receptor sequences come from an adult woman who had mild COVID-19 (a few samples of this study predate the infection). Cell type and time point are not known. Each CDR3 is given without its conserved first and last residue. Fields, in order: J gene, V gene, CDR3 protein.

j_gene: TRBJ1-5; v_gene: TRBV7-8; CDR3aa: ASSTDRAEYSNQPQH
j_gene: TRBJ1-1; v_gene: TRBV9; CDR3aa: ASSATPNTEAF
j_gene: TRBJ2-3; v_gene: TRBV5-1; CDR3aa: ASSLSLAADTQY
j_gene: TRBJ2-1; v_gene: TRBV2; CDR3aa: ASSEAGSGLYNEQF
j_gene: TRBJ1-1; v_gene: TRBV18; CDR3aa: ASSPPGQGSNTEAF
j_gene: TRBJ2-5; v_gene: TRBV30; CDR3aa: AWSEILAPGETQY
j_gene: TRBJ1-3; v_gene: TRBV2; CDR3aa: ASSEGQYTIY
j_gene: TRBJ2-1; v_gene: TRBV5-1; CDR3aa: ASSRGLAGDSYNEQF
j_gene: TRBJ1-2; v_gene: TRBV5-6; CDR3aa: ASSLGPPPYGYT
j_gene: TRBJ2-1; v_gene: TRBV29-1; CDR3aa: SVVLSYNEQF
j_gene: TRBJ2-7; v_gene: TRBV7-2; CDR3aa: ASSPTSGPYEQY
j_gene: TRBJ1-2; v_gene: TRBV3-1; CDR3aa: ASSLITGGGGST
j_gene: TRBJ1-1; v_gene: TRBV9; CDR3aa: ASSRYRAVNTEAF
j_gene: TRBJ2-5; v_gene: TRBV4-2; CDR3aa: ASSQEASGVQETQY
j_gene: TRBJ1-4; v_gene: TRBV25-1; CDR3aa: ASSEYEELGYEKLF
j_gene: TRBJ1-6; v_gene: TRBV15; CDR3aa: ATSRDGQGHSPLH
j_gene: TRBJ2-7; v_gene: TRBV20-1; CDR3aa: SIAPGQGKDEQY
j_gene: TRBJ2-3; v_gene: TRBV9; CDR3aa: ASSVVLAGGTDTQY
j_gene: TRBJ1-5; v_gene: TRBV3-1; CDR3aa: ASSQAGQGNNQPQH
j_gene: TRBJ2-1; v_gene: TRBV14; CDR3aa: ASSLLSNEQF
j_gene: TRBJ1-6; v_gene: TRBV4-3; CDR3aa: ASSQDPSTLTDNSPLH
j_gene: TRBJ2-7; v_gene: TRBV7-9; CDR3aa: ASSPLGLAGGAYEQY
j_gene: TRBJ2-7; v_gene: TRBV24-1; CDR3aa: ATSDTASGNYEQY
j_gene: TRBJ2-2; v_gene: TRBV9; CDR3aa: ASSVAAGSATGELF
j_gene: TRBJ2-7; v_gene: TRBV12-3/TRBV12-4; CDR3aa: ASSFGLADSYEQY
j_gene: TRBJ2-3; v_gene: TRBV7-9; CDR3aa: ASSLAVRGVTDTQY
j_gene: TRBJ1-1; v_gene: TRBV18; CDR3aa: ASSREGPGMNTEAF
j_gene: TRBJ2-1; v_gene: TRBV5-4; CDR3aa: ASSLVQAVTQNEQF
j_gene: TRBJ2-7; v_gene: TRBV4-1; CDR3aa: ASSQDSSGAGEQY
j_gene: TRBJ2-3; v_gene: TRBV29-1; CDR3aa: SVDLGTGGFIDTDTQY
j_gene: TRBJ2-1; v_gene: TRBV6-2/TRBV6-3; CDR3aa: ASRLDSNEQF
j_gene: TRBJ2-7; v_gene: TRBV29-1; CDR3aa: SARLANSYEQY
j_gene: TRBJ1-2; v_gene: TRBV29-1; CDR3aa: SVLTGSGGYT
j_gene: TRBJ2-5; v_gene: TRBV27; CDR3aa: ASSPRPDRERGTQY
j_gene: TRBJ2-7; v_gene: TRBV29-1; CDR3aa: SVWGEGAHEQY
j_gene: TRBJ2-7; v_gene: TRBV30; CDR3aa: AWSKMGTRPSEEQY
j_gene: TRBJ1-2; v_gene: TRBV6-5; CDR3aa: ASSRRWIPDYGYT
j_gene: TRBJ1-6; v_gene: TRBV5-6; CDR3aa: ASSLGQGTYNSPLH
j_gene: TRBJ2-7; v_gene: TRBV3-1; CDR3aa: ASSQDLWTSGRGYEQY
j_gene: TRBJ1-1; v_gene: TRBV24-1; CDR3aa: ATREAGLNTEAF
j_gene: TRBJ2-7; v_gene: TRBV24-1; CDR3aa: ATSDNRGQGYEQY
j_gene: TRBJ1-3; v_gene: TRBV6-6; CDR3aa: ASSNGALGNTIY
j_gene: TRBJ2-3; v_gene: TRBV5-1; CDR3aa: ASSFSDSGRGDTQY
j_gene: TRBJ2-1; v_gene: TRBV23-1; CDR3aa: ASSPLEYEQF
j_gene: TRBJ2-3; v_gene: TRBV4-3; CDR3aa: ASSQRLGLVLGVQGTQY
j_gene: TRBJ1-4; v_gene: TRBV15; CDR3aa: ATSRGLMNEKLF